One sample yielded the 8 T cell receptor beta chains listed below, sequenced in a study of blood T cell repertoires in COVID-19. Method: immunoSEQ multiplex PCR; TCRdb's copy keeps in-frame clones and lacks some. The sample records 44,000 or so clones, about 81% being singletons. The sample comprised peripheral blood. These receptors came from a middle-aged man with active COVID-19.

The chain joins TRBV28 to TRBJ1-1; D remains unclear. Trimming shortened V by 6 bases and J by 0 bases, and 5 bases separated the two germline ends. CDR1 MDHEN and CDR2 SYDVKM come from the germline V gene. The CDR3 spans 12 residues. The CDR3: CASSLLNTEAFF. In DNA form, the CDR3 reads TGTGCCAGCAGCCTCTTGAACACTGAAGCTTTCTTT.

J is TRBJ2-7 and V is TRBV10-3; TRBD2 matches at 13 bases. V lost 2 bases to trimming and J lost 3 bases; unmatched junction nucleotides: 4. Germline loops: CDR1 ENHRY, CDR2 SYGVKD. CDR3 length: 16 residues. CDR3 bases: TGTGCCATCAGTGAGGCCGGGACTAGCGGGGACTACGAGCAGTACTTC. Protein sequence: CAISEAGTSGDYEQYF.

This clone was detected once. This CDR3 reads CASHSLYEQYF. Here the CDR3 DNA reads TGTGCCAGCCACAGCCTCTACGAGCAGTACTTC. This chain links TRBV28 with TRBJ2-7; D not resolved. Trimming pared 8 bases from V and 3 bases from J, leaving 8 bases between. Germline-derived CDR1 and CDR2 are MDHEN and SYDVKM. The CDR3 is 11 residues long.

This chain links TRBV9 with TRBJ2-7; TRBD2 matches 9 bases. Germline CDR1 reads SGDLS; CDR2 reads YYNGEE. J lost 3 bases, V lost 4 bases, and 8 bases had no gene match. The CDR3 is made up of 15 amino acids. The CDR3: CASSPVGTSFYEQYF. Written as DNA, the CDR3 is TGTGCCAGCAGCCCTGTGGGGACTAGCTTCTACGAGCAGTACTTC.

This clone was counted a single time. This chain uses TRBV4-2 with TRBJ2-3, with 7 bases matching TRBD2. This CDR3 region has 15 residues. The J segment lost 2 bases and the V segment lost 4 bases, leaving 6 bases of the junction unmatched. The germline V gene has CDR1 LGHNA and CDR2 YNFKEQ. For the CDR3, the DNA is TGTGCCAGCAGCCCTAGCGGAGCTTACACAGATACGCAGTATTTT. It codes for CASSPSGAYTDTQYF.

The V and J genes are TRBV5-1 and TRBJ2-5; TRBD2 matches 9 bases. In germline, CDR1 is SGHRS, CDR2 YFSETQ. Trimming took 0 bases from V and 4 from J; bases not matched to a gene: 10. CDR3 length equals 17 residues. This CDR3 is CASSLAKLAGFGETQYF. For the CDR3, the DNA is TGCGCCAGCAGCTTGGCCAAACTAGCGGGTTTCGGAGAGACCCAGTACTTC.

This chain connects TRBV10-3 to TRBJ2-2; the match to TRBD1 covers 9 bases. Germline CDR1 reads ENHRY; CDR2 reads SYGVKD. The CDR3 spans 16 residues. Losses at the gene ends were 5 bases for V and 4 bases for J; bases not matched to a gene: 8. The CDR3 sequence is CAISPLGQGSTGELFF. CDR3 DNA sequence: TGTGCCATCAGTCCTCTTGGACAGGGGAGCACCGGGGAGCTGTTTTTT.

This clone was counted a single time. This chain connects TRBV28 to TRBJ1-4, with D perhaps matching TRBD1 (5 bases). The CDR3 extends over 16 amino acids. The V end was cut by 6 bases, the J end by 6 bases, with 20 bases between. Germline CDR1 reads MDHEN; CDR2 reads SYDVKM. The DNA of the CDR3 is TGTGCCAGCAGGCAAAATGGGGCAGGAAGGCATGAAAAACTGTTTTTT. Protein: CASRQNGAGRHEKLFF.